These 25 T cell receptor beta chains were all obtained from the same sample, sequenced in a study of blood T cell repertoires in COVID-19. Using immunoSEQ multiplex PCR, the repertoire was profiled, and TCRdb retains in-frame clones only, with some absent. The sample holds around 52,000 clones, roughly 82% seen once. The sample consisted of peripheral blood. Receptor source: a woman aged 60 to 75 with acute or convalescent COVID-19.

This clone was seen at least ten times. The V gene is TRBV7-2, the J gene TRBJ1-1, with 7 bases matching TRBD1. CDR3 size: 15 residues. Looked up from germline, CDR1 is SGHTA and CDR2 is FQGNSA. V lost 0 bases and J lost 6; bases outside the gene matches: 7. In DNA form, the CDR3 reads TGTGCCAGCAGCTTAGCTTCAGGGACAGCTTCTGAAGCTTTCTTT. This codes for CASSLASGTASEAFF.

The chain combines TRBV30 with TRBJ1-1; D call uncertain. The germline V gene encodes CDR1 GTSNPN and CDR2 SVGIG (reference sequence). The V end lost 2 bases, the J end lost 3 bases, and 10 bases lay between the germline ends. The CDR3 runs to 13 residues. The CDR3 bases are TGTGCCTGGAGTAGACTAATACACACTGAAGCTTTCTTT. Encoded protein: CAWSRLIHTEAFF.

The genes are TRBV30 and TRBJ1-5, with D possibly being TRBD1 (5 bases). The CDR3 contains 15 residues. Trimming removed 0 bases from V and 4 bases from J, with 13 bases in between. The V gene's germline CDR1 is GTSNPN and CDR2 SVGIG (reference sequence). The CDR3: CAWSVYPSGNQPQHF. The DNA of the CDR3 is TGTGCCTGGAGTGTCTACCCCTCAGGGAATCAGCCCCAGCATTTT.

V is TRBV6-6 and J is TRBJ2-1, with 7 bases matching TRBD1. CDR1 is MNHNY and CDR2 is SVGAGI in the germline V gene (reference sequence). J gave up 4 bases and V 6 bases, and 6 bases lay outside the gene matches. The CDR3 loop spans 14 amino acids. Here the CDR3 DNA reads TGTGCCAGCAGATCCGGGACAGCTTACAATGAGCAGTTCTTC. Its protein product is CASRSGTAYNEQFF.

The chain uses TRBV9 and TRBJ1-6; the match to TRBD1 covers 7 bases. The CDR3 loop spans 14 amino acids. V lost 4 bases and J lost 10; bases outside the gene matches: 8. CDR1 SGDLS and CDR2 YYNGEE come from the germline V gene. The CDR3 here is CASSLGQERSPLHF. Written as DNA, the CDR3 is TGTGCCAGCAGCCTTGGACAGGAAAGGTCACCCCTCCACTTT.

The chain is built from TRBV7-3 and TRBJ2-7; 8 bases are a match to TRBD1. Germline CDR1 and CDR2: SGHTA and FQGTGA. This CDR3 has 14 amino acids. The J segment lost 2 bases and the V segment lost 2 bases, leaving 2 bases of the junction unmatched. The DNA of the CDR3 is TGTGCCAGCAGCTTAGGGACAGGAGCCTACGAGCAGTACTTC. It yields the protein CASSLGTGAYEQYF.

This rearrangement joins TRBV6-2 or TRBV6-3 to TRBJ1-1, with TRBD1 matching 11 bases. This CDR3 contains 15 residues. The V gene end was trimmed by 4 bases and the J gene end by 4 bases; junction bases not matched to a gene: 5. The germline CDR1 and CDR2 sequences are MNHEY and SVGEGT. The CDR3 sequence is CASSSGTGGSTEAFF. DNA for the CDR3: TGTGCCAGCAGTTCGGGGACAGGGGGGAGCACTGAAGCTTTCTTT.

The chain has TRBV6-6 and TRBJ1-1, with a tentative D call TRBD1 (5 bases). CDR3 size: 12 residues. V lost 5 bases and J 8 bases, leaving 12 bases between the germline ends. CDR1 and CDR2 (germline): MNHNY, SVGAGI (reference sequence). The CDR3 region has the DNA TGTGCCAGCAGTCTTCAGGGCTCCGAAGCTTTCTTT. Translation: CASSLQGSEAFF.

The chain links TRBV9 to TRBJ1-4; 9 nucleotides agree with TRBD1. The CDR3 loop spans 15 amino acids. CDR1 SGDLS and CDR2 YYNGEE come from the germline V gene. V lost 3 bases, J lost 4 bases, and 4 bases stayed unmatched. CDR3 nucleotide sequence: TGTGCCAGCAGCGATACAGGGGGCGTTAATGAAAAACTGTTTTTT. Translation: CASSDTGGVNEKLFF.

The CDR3 loop reads CASSISDRALGQPQHF. CDR3 in DNA: TGTGCCAGCAGCATTTCCGACAGGGCCTTAGGTCAGCCCCAGCATTTT. V gene TRBV7-2 combines with J gene TRBJ1-5; TRBD1 matches 7 bases. CDR3 length: 16 residues. V dropped 5 bases and J dropped 6; count of bases not matched to a gene: 13. Germline assignment: CDR1 SGHTA and CDR2 FQGNSA.

This clone came up a few times. This chain uses TRBV6-2 or TRBV6-3 with TRBJ1-1; 9 bases map to TRBD1. CDR1 is MNHEY, CDR2 SVGEGT, per germline. This CDR3 has 15 residues. The V and J ends lost 2 bases and 4 bases, in that order; junction bases with no gene match: 5. CDR3 in DNA: TGTGCCAGCAGTTACAGGGGACAGGGCGGCACTGAAGCTTTCTTT. It specifies CASSYRGQGGTEAFF.

The chain has TRBV29-1 and TRBJ2-5, with D possibly being TRBD1 (5 bases). Germline V gives CDR1 SQVTM, CDR2 ANQGSEA. The germline V and J ends were trimmed by 2 bases and 3 bases, with 7 bases remaining between them. The CDR3 spans 12 residues. CDR3 DNA: TGCAGCGTTGAATCGACAGAAGAGACCCAGTACTTC. It yields the protein CSVESTEETQYF.

The J gene is TRBJ1-4, the V gene TRBV6-6, with D possibly matching TRBD1 (6 bases). Trimming pared 6 bases from V and 0 bases from J, leaving 11 bases between. This CDR3 region has 15 residues. Germline-derived CDR1 and CDR2 are MNHNY and SVGAGI (reference sequence). The chain's CDR3 is CASSPQGATNEKLFF. In DNA, the CDR3 is TGTGCCAGCAGCCCACAGGGTGCAACTAATGAAAAACTGTTTTTT.

This chain joins TRBV5-6 and TRBJ1-1, with D perhaps matching TRBD1 (6 bases). The V end was cut by 4 bases, the J end by 5 bases, with 12 bases between. The CDR3 has 13 amino acids. The germline gives CDR1 SGHDT, CDR2 YYEEEE. CDR3: CASSEDSRTEAFF. DNA for the CDR3: TGTGCCAGCAGCGAGGACAGTAGAACTGAAGCTTTCTTT.

The V call is TRBV3-1 (or the pseudogene TRBV3-2), the J call TRBJ2-2; 7 nucleotides agree with TRBD1. CDR1 and CDR2 from the germline V gene are LGHDT and YNNKEL (reference sequence). The CDR3 covers 15 residues. V shed 5 bases, J shed 4 bases, and the junction held 7 bases outside the gene matches. As DNA, the CDR3 is TGTGCCAGCAGCGCCGACAGGGCGGTCACCGGGGAGCTGTTTTTT. Protein product: CASSADRAVTGELFF.

This chain links TRBV19 with TRBJ2-5; a weak D match, TRBD2 (7 bases). This CDR3 comprises 16 residues. Germline-derived CDR1 and CDR2 are LNHDA and SQIVND (reference sequence). V shed 3 bases and J shed 1 base, with 15 bases lying between them. The CDR3 bases are TGTGCCAGTAGTATGAGGGGGGAGGGGCCCCAAGAGACCCAGTACTTC. Amino acids: CASSMRGEGPQETQYF.

The rearrangement uses TRBV4-2 and TRBJ1-4; perhaps TRBD1 as D (5 bases). The CDR3 loop spans 13 amino acids. The germline V and J ends were trimmed by 11 bases and 7 bases, with 17 bases remaining between them. CDR1 LGHNA and CDR2 YNFKEQ come from the germline V gene. The CDR3 loop is CAPNPGGSEKLFF. In nucleotides, the CDR3 is TGTGCCCCCAACCCCGGGGGGTCTGAAAAACTGTTTTTT.

The chain has TRBV11-2 and TRBJ1-4, with a weak D call TRBD1 (5 bases). The germline V gene encodes CDR1 SGHAT and CDR2 FQNNGV. The CDR3 covers 15 residues. Trimming stripped 3 bases from V and 3 bases from J, with 11 bases between. CDR3 nucleotides: TGTGCCAGCAGCTTGAGTAGGGGTGCTAATGAAAAACTGTTTTTT. This sequence encodes CASSLSRGANEKLFF.

J is TRBJ1-1 and V is TRBV7-9; D gene uncertain. Germline V gene lookup returns CDR1 SEHNR and CDR2 FQNEAQ (reference sequence). The CDR3 runs 14 residues. V was pared by 6 bases and J by 3 bases, with 14 bases between. The CDR3 DNA reads TGTGCCAGCAGACGCAGAGACAACCACACTGAAGCTTTCTTT. Protein: CASRRRDNHTEAFF. Full variable domain (missing parts from reference TRBV7-9 and TRBJ1-1): DTGVSQNPRHKITKRGQNVTFRCDPISEHNRLYWYRQTLGQGPEFLTYFQNEAQLEKSRLLSDRFSAERPKGSFSTLEIQRTEQGDSAMYLCASRRRDNHTEAFFGQGTRLTVV.

This clone was seen only a few times. The chain employs TRBV6-5 and TRBJ1-4; 11 bases line up with TRBD1. Germline V gene data show CDR1 as MNHEY and CDR2 as SVGAGI. This CDR3 contains 14 residues. Trimming cost V 6 bases and J 6 bases; bases outside gene matches: 3. Here the CDR3 reads CASSQGQGDEKLFF. For the CDR3, the DNA is TGTGCCAGCAGCCAGGGACAGGGGGATGAAAAACTGTTTTTT.

The chain employs TRBV7-3 and TRBJ2-1; TRBD1 matches at 8 bases. The J segment lost 8 bases and the V segment lost 4 bases, leaving 4 bases of the junction unmatched. The germline V gene encodes CDR1 SGHTA and CDR2 FQGTGA. This CDR3 has 13 residues. The CDR3 region has the DNA TGTGCCAGCAGCTCCGACAGGGGCCATGAGCAGTTCTTC. This encodes CASSSDRGHEQFF.

The rearrangement links TRBV2 to TRBJ1-2; 7 nucleotides match TRBD1. CDR3 length equals 15 residues. Germline V gene lookup returns CDR1 SNHLY and CDR2 FYNNEI. V lost 6 bases and J lost 4; bases outside the gene matches: 11. The DNA for the CDR3 is TGTGCCAGCAGCCCCGGGACAGACCGCCTCTATGGCTACACCTTC. Its translation: CASSPGTDRLYGYTF.

The chain carries TRBV11-2 and TRBJ2-1, with 10 positions matching TRBD2. The germline V gene has CDR1 SGHAT and CDR2 FQNNGV. V lost 1 base to trimming and J lost 16 bases; unmatched junction nucleotides: 7. This CDR3 has 13 amino acids. DNA for the CDR3: TGTGCCAGCAGCTTAGTGAGCGGGGGGGCTGCTTTCTTC. Its translation is CASSLVSGGAAFF.

For the CDR3, the DNA is TGTGCCAGCAGCGTAGGCCATGCGAACACCATATATTTT. It encodes CASSVGHANTIYF. The gene calls are TRBV9 and TRBJ1-3; D gene unclear. Trimming removed 0 bases from V and 7 bases from J, with 8 bases in between. The CDR3 spans 13 residues. The V gene's germline CDR1 is SGDLS and CDR2 YYNGEE.

The rearrangement links TRBV27 to TRBJ1-6, with 9 bases identical to TRBD1. J gave up 9 bases and V 5 bases, and 8 bases lay outside the gene matches. CDR3 size: 15 residues. Looked up from germline, CDR1 is MNHEY and CDR2 is SMNVEV (reference sequence). CDR3 DNA: TGTGCCAGCAGTCCCACAGGGGGCTATGGTTCACCCCTCCACTTT. Translating gives CASSPTGGYGSPLHF.